This TCR beta chain came from a study of T cell responses to AZD1222 COVID-19 vaccine (dated by TCRdb to the early 2020s). With regard to the full study: AZD1222 recipients given second doses at about 4 weeks or at about 12 weeks were pooled, since spike-specific TCR depth and breadth were not found to differ between the two schedules. Trial participants were enrolled by age into subgroups of 18-55, 56-69 and 70-plus years, and around 150, 29 and 61 TCR-sequenced participants, respectively, were included in these subgroups. A total of roughly 240 trial participants underwent TCR sequencing, of whom about 200 received two doses of AZD1222 and around 25 received two doses of the MenACWY control vaccine. Overall study outcomes, separate from this receptor: Because no day 14 peak-response samples were available, repertoires were characterized only after the peak T cell response. Vaccine-associated CD4 TCRs spanned the whole spike protein, with dominant responses in regions 160-218 and 743-854. After two AZD1222 doses, spike-specific TCR breadth and depth were significantly higher than at day 0 and than in MenACWY recipients. Most participants were white British and females outnumbered males, and the authors suggested that clonal diversity may have been underestimated. Epitopes outside the regions mutated in the B.1.351 and B.1.1.7 variants were reportedly recognized by nearly half of the unique spike-specific TCRs. The 56-69-year group was small, and its depth increase did not reach significance, likely because of low power. Only five to seven AZD1222 recipients were SARS-CoV-2 seropositive at baseline, limiting conclusions about previously exposed vaccinees.

Of note for this clone: The antigen it binds to is not known. Base qualities are not provided; no much larger clone lies one nucleotide away.

The time point label here, explained by the study, means: baseline before first vaccination. The vaccinee samples were drawn from two UK trials, COV001 and COV002, one of which was a single-blind randomized controlled phase 2/3 trial testing AZD1222 (ChAdOx1 nCoV-19) in healthy adults. For TCRbeta chain sequencing, PBMC samples from trial participants were taken at day 0 and at day 28 after the second dose. The CDR3 has 15 amino acids, counting the end cysteine and phenylalanine. Only the CDR3 region is kept as DNA, spanning 45 bases read in frame from base 1. The germline V gene supplies CDR1 MDHEN and CDR2 SYDVKM. Trimming costs V 6 bases and J 2 bases, and their ends lie 17 bases apart. The CDR3 regions of human TCRbeta chains were analyzed by immunosequencing. The study's own analysis went as follows. TCRs in the repertoires were compared against a reference library of SARS-CoV-2-specific TCRs that had been generated with the MIRA antigen-specificity platform. Breadth meant the fraction of unique TCRs that were SARS-CoV-2-associated, whereas depth meant the fraction of total T cells that were SARS-CoV-2-associated. Using the MIRA data, each spike-specific TCR was assigned both to the spike region to which the TCR was reactive and to a CD4 or CD8 class. Log10-transformed breadth and depth values were compared by one-way ANOVA with Sidak's multiple comparisons tests. TCRdb mirrors the immuneACCESS table, restricted to in-frame sequences. Some clones are absent from its copies; in checked studies, under half trace to an unresolved V gene, and the reason for the others is unknown. The V and J calls and clone size are taken from that table; D and trimming were inferred from the DNA. Recorded for this sample are around 120,000 clones; about nine tenths of them occurred a single time. The top ten clonotypes cover around 14% of the sample.

Rearrangement joined TRBV28 to TRBJ2-7, with the D assignment possibly TRBD1 or TRBD2, given 6 matching bases for each. This sample comprised peripheral blood, obtained on day 0 of AZD1222 vaccination. The clonotype was recovered from an adult in good health. The nucleotide sequence reads as follows: TGTGCCAGCAGCTACAGGGAGGATTCCGCCTACGAGCAGTACTTC. Its translation is CASSYREDSAYEQYF.